This T cell receptor (beta chain) was documented in a study of blood T cell repertoires in COVID-19. Study context: COVID-19 samples, acute and convalescent, were from the United States, Italy and Spain.

There are 15 residues in the CDR3. The germline V gene encodes CDR1 MNHNS and CDR2 SASEGT. Trimming took 0 bases from V and 4 from J, leaving 10 bases between them. Generated by immunoSEQ multiplex PCR, the TCRdb table keeps only in-frame clones and is missing some. Of about 270,000 clones listed, almost 85% are singletons. Specimen: PBMCs or T cells enriched from blood (not recorded which). The gene calls are TRBV6-1 and TRBJ1-3; D gene ambiguous. This clonotype originated in a woman aged 45 to 65 with acute COVID-19. The CDR3 coding sequence is TGTGCCAGCAGTGAAGCGACCGGCGGAGGAAACACCATATATTTT. Its protein product is CASSEATGGGNTIYF.